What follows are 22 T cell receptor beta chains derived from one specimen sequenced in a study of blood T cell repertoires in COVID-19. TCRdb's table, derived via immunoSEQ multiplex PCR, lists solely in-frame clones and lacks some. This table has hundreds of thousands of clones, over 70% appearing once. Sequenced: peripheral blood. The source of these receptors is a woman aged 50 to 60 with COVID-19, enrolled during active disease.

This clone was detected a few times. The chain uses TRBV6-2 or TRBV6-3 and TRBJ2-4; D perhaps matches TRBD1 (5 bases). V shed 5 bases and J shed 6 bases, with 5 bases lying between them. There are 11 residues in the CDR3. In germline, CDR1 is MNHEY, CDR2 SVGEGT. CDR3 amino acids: CASSRGNIQYF. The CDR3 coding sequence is TGTGCCAGCAGTAGGGGAAACATTCAGTACTTC.

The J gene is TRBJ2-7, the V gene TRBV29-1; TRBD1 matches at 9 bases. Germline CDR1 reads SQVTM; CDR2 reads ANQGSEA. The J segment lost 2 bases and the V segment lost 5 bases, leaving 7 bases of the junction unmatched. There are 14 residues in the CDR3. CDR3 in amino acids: CSVLITGGAYEQYF. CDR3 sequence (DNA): TGCAGCGTTCTAATCACAGGGGGCGCCTACGAGCAGTACTTC.

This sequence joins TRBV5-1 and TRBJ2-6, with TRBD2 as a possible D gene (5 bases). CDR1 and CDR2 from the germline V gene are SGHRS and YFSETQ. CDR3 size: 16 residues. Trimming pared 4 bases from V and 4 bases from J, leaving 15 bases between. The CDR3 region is CASSPPPGKGANVLTF. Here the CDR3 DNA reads TGCGCCAGCAGCCCCCCGCCGGGGAAGGGGGCCAACGTCCTGACTTTC. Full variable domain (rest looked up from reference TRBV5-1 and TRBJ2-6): KAGVTQTPRYLIKTRGQQVTLSCSPISGHRSVSWYQQTPGQGLQFLFEYFSETQRNKGNFPGRFSGRQFSNSRSEMNVSTLELGDSALYLCASSPPPGKGANVLTFGAGSRLTVL.

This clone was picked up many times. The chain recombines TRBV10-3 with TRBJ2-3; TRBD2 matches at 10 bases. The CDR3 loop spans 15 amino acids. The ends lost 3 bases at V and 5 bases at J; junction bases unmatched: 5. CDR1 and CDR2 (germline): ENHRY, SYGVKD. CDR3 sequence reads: CAISEAGGHGDTQYF. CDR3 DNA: TGTGCCATCAGTGAAGCGGGAGGGCATGGAGATACGCAGTATTTT.

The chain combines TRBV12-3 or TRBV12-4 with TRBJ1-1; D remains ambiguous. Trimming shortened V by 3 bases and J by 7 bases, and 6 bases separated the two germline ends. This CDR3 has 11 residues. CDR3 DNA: TGTGCCAGCAGTTTTCCAGGTGAAGCTTTCTTT. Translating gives CASSFPGEAFF.

The CDR3 DNA follows: TGTGCCAGCACCGTTGGGGACAGTTCTTATGGCTACACCTTC. Its protein product is CASTVGDSSYGYTF. This chain joins TRBV6-5 and TRBJ1-2, with 7 bases identical to TRBD1. In germline, CDR1 is MNHEY, CDR2 SVGAGI. V lost 7 bases, J lost 5 bases, and 10 bases stayed unmatched. The length of the CDR3 is 14 residues.

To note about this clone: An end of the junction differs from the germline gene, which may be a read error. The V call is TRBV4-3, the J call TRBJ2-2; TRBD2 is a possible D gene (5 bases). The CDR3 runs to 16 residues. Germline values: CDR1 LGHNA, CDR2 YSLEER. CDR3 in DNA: TGCGCCAGCAGCCAAGAACCCCCCGGGAACGCCGGGGAGCTGTTTTTT. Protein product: CASSQEPPGNAGELFF.

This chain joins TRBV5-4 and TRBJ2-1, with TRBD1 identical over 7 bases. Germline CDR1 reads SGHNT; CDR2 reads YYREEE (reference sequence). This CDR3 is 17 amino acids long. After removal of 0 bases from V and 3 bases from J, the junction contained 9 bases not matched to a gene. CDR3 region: CASSLDSGGTDYNEQFF. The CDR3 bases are TGTGCCAGCAGCTTGGATTCCGGTGGGACAGACTACAATGAGCAGTTCTTC.

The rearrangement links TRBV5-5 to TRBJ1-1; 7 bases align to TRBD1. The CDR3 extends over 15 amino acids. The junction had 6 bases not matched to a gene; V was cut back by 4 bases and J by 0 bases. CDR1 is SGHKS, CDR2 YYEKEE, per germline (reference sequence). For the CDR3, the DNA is TGTGCCAGCAGCGTAAGGGGACAGTTGAACACTGAAGCTTTCTTT. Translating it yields CASSVRGQLNTEAFF.

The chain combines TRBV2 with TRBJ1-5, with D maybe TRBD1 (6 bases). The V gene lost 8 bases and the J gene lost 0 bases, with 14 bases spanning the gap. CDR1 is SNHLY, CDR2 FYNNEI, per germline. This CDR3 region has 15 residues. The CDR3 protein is CASGVQGLSNQPQHF. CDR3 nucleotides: TGTGCCAGCGGAGTACAGGGTCTTAGCAATCAGCCCCAGCATTTT.

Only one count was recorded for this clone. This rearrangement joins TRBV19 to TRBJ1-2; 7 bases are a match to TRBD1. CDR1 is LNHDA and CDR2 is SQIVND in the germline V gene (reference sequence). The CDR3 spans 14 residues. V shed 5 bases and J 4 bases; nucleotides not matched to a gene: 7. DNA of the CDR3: TGTGCCAGTAGTGGGATATACAGGGGCTATGGCTACACCTTC. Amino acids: CASSGIYRGYGYTF.

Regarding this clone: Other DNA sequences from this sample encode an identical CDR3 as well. CDR3 nucleotide sequence: TGTGCCAGCAGTTCCGGGACAGGGGGCTACGAGCAGTACTTC. It codes for CASSSGTGGYEQYF. This chain connects TRBV27 to TRBJ2-7; 11 bases fit TRBD1. Trimming removed 4 bases from V and 3 bases from J; junction bases left unmatched: 2. The CDR3 spans 14 residues. Germline-derived CDR1 and CDR2 are MNHEY and SMNVEV (reference sequence).

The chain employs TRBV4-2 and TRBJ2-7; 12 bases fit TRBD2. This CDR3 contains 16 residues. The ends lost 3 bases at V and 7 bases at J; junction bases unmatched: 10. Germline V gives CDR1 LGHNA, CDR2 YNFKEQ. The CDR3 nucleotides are TGTGCCAGCAGCCAGCAACTAGCGGGGGGAGCTCGGGAGCAGTACTTC. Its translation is CASSQQLAGGAREQYF.

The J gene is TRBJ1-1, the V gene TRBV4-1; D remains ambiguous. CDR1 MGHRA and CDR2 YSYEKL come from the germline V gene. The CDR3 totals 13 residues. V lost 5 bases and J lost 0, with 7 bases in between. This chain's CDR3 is CASSEVLNTEAFF. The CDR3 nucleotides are TGCGCCAGCAGCGAGGTACTGAACACTGAAGCTTTCTTT.

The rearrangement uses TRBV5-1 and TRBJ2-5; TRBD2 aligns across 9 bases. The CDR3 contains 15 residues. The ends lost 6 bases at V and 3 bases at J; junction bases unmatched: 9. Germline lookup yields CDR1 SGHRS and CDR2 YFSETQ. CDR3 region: CASTTVAGGKETQYF. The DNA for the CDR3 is TGCGCCAGCACGACAGTTGCGGGAGGGAAAGAGACCCAGTACTTC.

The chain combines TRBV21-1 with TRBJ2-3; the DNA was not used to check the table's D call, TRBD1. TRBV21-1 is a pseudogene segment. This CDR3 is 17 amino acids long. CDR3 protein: CASSKARETGGTDTQYF. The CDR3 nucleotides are TGTGCCAGCAGCAAAGCGCGGGAGACAGGGGGGACAGATACGCAGTATTTT.

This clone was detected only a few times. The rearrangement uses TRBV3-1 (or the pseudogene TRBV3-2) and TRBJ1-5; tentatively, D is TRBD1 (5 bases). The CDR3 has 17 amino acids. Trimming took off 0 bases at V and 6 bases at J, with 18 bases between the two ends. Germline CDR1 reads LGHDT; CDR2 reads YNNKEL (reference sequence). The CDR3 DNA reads TGTGCCAGCAGCCAAGATTTTTGGACAAAGGTGAGTCAGCCCCAGCATTTT. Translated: CASSQDFWTKVSQPQHF.

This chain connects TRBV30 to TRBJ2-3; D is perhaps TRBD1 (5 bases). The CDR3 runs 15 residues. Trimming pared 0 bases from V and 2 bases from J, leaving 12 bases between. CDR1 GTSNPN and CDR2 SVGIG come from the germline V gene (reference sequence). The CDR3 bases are TGTGCCTGGAGTGTTCTAGGACAACACACAGATACGCAGTATTTT. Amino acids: CAWSVLGQHTDTQYF.

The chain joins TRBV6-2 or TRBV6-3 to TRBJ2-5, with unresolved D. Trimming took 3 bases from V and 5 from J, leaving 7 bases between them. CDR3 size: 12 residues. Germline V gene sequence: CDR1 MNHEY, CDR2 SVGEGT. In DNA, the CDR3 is TGTGCCAGCAGTTATTGGCTTGAGACCCAGTACTTC. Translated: CASSYWLETQYF.

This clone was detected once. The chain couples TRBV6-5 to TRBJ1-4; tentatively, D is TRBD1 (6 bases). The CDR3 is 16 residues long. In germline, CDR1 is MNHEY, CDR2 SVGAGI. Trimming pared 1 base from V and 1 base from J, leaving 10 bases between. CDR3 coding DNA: TGTGCCAGCAGTTACTTTCCGGGACAAACTAATGAAAAACTGTTTTTT. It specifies CASSYFPGQTNEKLFF.

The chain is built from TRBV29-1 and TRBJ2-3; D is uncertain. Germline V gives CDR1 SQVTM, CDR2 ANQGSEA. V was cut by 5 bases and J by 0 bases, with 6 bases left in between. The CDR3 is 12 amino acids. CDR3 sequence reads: CSVTDSTDTQYF. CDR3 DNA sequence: TGCAGCGTTACTGATAGCACAGATACGCAGTATTTT.

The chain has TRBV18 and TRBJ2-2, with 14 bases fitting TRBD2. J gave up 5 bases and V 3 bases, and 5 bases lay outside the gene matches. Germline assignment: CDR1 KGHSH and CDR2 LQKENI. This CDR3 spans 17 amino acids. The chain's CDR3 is CASSPPGLAGVTGELFF. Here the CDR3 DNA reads TGTGCCAGCTCACCTCCGGGACTAGCGGGAGTAACCGGGGAGCTGTTTTTT.